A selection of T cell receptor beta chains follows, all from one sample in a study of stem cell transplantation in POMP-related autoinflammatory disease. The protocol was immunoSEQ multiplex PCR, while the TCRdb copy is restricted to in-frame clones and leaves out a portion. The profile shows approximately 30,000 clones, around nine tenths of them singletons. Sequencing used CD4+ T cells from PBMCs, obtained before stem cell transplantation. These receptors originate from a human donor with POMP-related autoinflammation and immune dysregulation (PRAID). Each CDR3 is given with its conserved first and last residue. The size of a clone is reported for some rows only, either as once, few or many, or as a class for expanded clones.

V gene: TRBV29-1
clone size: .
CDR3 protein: CSVQTGGPYEQYF

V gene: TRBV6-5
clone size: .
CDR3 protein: CASSRVREGGYEQYF

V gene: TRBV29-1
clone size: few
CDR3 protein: CSVGPRVF

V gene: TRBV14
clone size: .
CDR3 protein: CASSQELALDTQYF

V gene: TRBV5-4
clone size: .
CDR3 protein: CASSFAGAMNTEAFF

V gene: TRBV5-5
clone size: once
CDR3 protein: CASSLGDPPGTGIANYGYTF

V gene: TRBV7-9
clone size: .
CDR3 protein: CASSSMGGSSSYNEQFF

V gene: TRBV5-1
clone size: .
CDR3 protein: CASSQRTGETDTQYF

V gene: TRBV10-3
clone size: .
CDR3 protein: CAIRPGVAKTNEKLFF

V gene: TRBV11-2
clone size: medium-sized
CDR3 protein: CASSLHSGNTIYF

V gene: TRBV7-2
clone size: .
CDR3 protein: CASSLVQPGELFF